This TCR beta chain was obtained from a study of beta chain features in type 1 diabetes. Overall study results and limits: Here, the possible influence of HLA type (on TCRB rearrangement) remained unresolved. Across all four CD4+ subsets, people with type 1 diabetes showed modestly shorter TCRB CDR3s. With patients and controls alike, PCR might favor shorter templates to an equal degree.

The study reverse transcribed the entire isolated RNA, so it sequenced expressed TCRB transcripts. The read count averaged approximately 3.3 million across naive, central memory and regulatory T cell samples. Sequencing used immunoSEQ multiplex PCR; TCRdb keeps in-frame clones, though not all of them. The table lists fewer than 350,000 clones, over 12% of them singletons. Via the markers CD45RO/CCR7/CD25/CD127/CD95/CD27, stem cell-like memory, regulatory, central memory and naive CD4+ cells were sorted. In germline, CDR1 is SGHRS, CDR2 YFSETQ. There are 15 residues in the CDR3. Trimming removed 2 bases from V and 2 bases from J; junction bases left unmatched: 5. Worth noting for this clone: Its antigen is not known.

This receptor was identified in a man between 18 and 29 years old with type 1 diabetes. The chain recombines TRBV5-1 with TRBJ2-5; the match to TRBD2 covers 8 bases. The sample was naive CD4+ T cells from blood. CDR3 nucleotides: TGCGCCAGCAGCTTATTCGGGGGGGGACAAGAGACCCAGTACTTC. This encodes CASSLFGGGQETQYF.